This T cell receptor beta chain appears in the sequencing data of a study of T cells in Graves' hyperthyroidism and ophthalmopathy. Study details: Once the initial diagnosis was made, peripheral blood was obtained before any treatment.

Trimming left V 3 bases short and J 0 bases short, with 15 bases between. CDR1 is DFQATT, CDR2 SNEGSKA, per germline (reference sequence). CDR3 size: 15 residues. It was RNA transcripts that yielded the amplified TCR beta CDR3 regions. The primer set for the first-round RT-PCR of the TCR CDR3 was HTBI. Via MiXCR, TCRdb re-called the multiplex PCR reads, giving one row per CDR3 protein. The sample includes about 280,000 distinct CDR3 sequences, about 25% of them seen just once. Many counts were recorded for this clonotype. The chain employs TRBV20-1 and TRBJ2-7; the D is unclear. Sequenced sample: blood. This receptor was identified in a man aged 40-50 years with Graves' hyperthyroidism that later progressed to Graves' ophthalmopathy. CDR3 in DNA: TGCAGTGCTAGCTCGGTCGGCCCTAGCTCCTACGAGCAGTACTTC. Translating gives CSASSVGPSSYEQYF.